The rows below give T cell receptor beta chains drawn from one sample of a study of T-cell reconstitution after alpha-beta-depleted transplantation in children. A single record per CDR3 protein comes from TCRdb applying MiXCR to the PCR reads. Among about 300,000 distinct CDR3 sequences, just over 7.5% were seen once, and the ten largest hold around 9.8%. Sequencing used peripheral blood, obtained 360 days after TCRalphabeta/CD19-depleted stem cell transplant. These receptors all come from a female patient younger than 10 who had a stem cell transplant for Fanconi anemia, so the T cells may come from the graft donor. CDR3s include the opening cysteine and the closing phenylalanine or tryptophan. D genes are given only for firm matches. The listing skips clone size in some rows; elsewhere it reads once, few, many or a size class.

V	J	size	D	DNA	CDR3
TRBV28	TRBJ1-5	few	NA	TGTGCCAGCAGTTTACCCCTTGGGGTCTATAGCAATCAGCCCCAGCATTTT	CASSLPLGVYSNQPQHF
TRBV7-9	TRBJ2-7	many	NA	TGTGCCAGCATGAGGTGGGGCGAGCAGTACTTC	CASMRWGEQYF
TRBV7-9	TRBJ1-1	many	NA	TGCGCCAGCAGCTTGGTGCTGGGTAACACTGAAGCTTTCTTT	CASSLVLGNTEAFF
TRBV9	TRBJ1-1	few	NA	TGTGCCAGCAGCGTGGCCGGGGCCTCCCACACTGAAGCTTTCTTT	CASSVAGASHTEAFF
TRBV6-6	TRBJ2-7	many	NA	TGTGCCAGCAGACCTGGGATAACCTACGAGCAGTACTTC	CASRPGITYEQYF
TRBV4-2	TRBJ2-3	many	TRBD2	TGTGCCAGCAGCCCCTCACTAGCGGGTCTACTCACAGATACGCAGTATTTT	CASSPSLAGLLTDTQYF
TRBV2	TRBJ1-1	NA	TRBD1	TGTGCCAGTTCACTGGACAGGGGGCTTAGAGCTTTCTTT	CASSLDRGLRAFF
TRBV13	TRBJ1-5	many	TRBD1	TGTGCCAGCAGCCCCGGGACAGGGCCTACTAATCAGCCCCAGCATTTT	CASSPGTGPTNQPQHF
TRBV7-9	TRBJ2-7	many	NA	TGTGCCAGCAGCTCCCACTTGGGGTCCTACGAGCAGTACTTC	CASSSHLGSYEQYF
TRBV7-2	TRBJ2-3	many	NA	TGTGCCAGCAGCTTAGTAGCCACCGGGATAGGCACAGATACGCAGTATTTT	CASSLVATGIGTDTQYF
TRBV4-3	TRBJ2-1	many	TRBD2	TGCGCCAGCAGCCGAGGCGGGGGGCTATACAATGAGCAGTTCTTC	CASSRGGGLYNEQFF
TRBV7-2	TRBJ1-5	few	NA	TGTGCCAGCAGCCAGGGGCAGGTCGCGGATCAGCCCCAGCATTTT	CASSQGQVADQPQHF
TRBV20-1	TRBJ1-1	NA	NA	TGCAGTGCTAGAGTAAAGGGGCGGAACACTGAAGCTTTCTTT	CSARVKGRNTEAFF
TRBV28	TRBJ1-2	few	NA	TGTGCCAGCAGCCAGGGATATCAGGGCTATGGCTACACCTTC	CASSQGYQGYGYTF
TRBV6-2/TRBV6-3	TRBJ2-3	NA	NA	TGTGCCAGCAGTTACGGAATACTAGCACCCGTGGGAGATACGCAGTATTTT	CASSYGILAPVGDTQYF
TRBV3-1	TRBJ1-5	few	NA	TGTGCCAGCAGCCAAGACTCAGGGAATCAGCCCCAGCATTTT	CASSQDSGNQPQHF
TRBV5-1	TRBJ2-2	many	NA	TGCGCCAGCAGCTTGGGGGGAGACACCGGGGAGCTGTTTTTT	CASSLGGDTGELFF
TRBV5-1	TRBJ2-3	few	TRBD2	TGCGCCAGCAGCTCCCGGACTAGCGGGAGGACAGATACGCAGTATTTT	CASSSRTSGRTDTQYF
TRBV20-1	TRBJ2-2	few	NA	TGCAGTGCTCCGGGGCCTAGGAACACCGGGGAGCTGTTTTTT	CSAPGPRNTGELFF
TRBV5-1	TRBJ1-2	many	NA	TGCGCCAGCAGCGCTTACCTAAACTATGGCTACACCTTC	CASSAYLNYGYTF
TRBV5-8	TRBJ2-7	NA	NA	TGTGCCAGCAGCTACACGGGCCCCTACGAGCAGTACTTC	CASSYTGPYEQYF
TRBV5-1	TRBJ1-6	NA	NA	TGCGCCAGCAGCTTGAAGCAGGGCCCTAATTCACCCCTCCACTTT	CASSLKQGPNSPLHF
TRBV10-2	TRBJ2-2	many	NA	TGCGCCAGCAGTGAGTTAGTTTTCACCGGGGAGCTGTTTTTT	CASSELVFTGELFF
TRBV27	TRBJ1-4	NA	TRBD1	TGTGCCAGCAGTTTATTGTACCGGGACAGGGAAGAAAAACTGTTTTTT	CASSLLYRDREEKLFF
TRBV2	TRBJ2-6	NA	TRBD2	TGTGCCATCCCCGGGAGGATCTCTGGGGCCAACGTCCTGACTTTC	CAIPGRISGANVLTF
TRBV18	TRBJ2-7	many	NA	TGTGCCAGCTCACTCTCACGGAACAGGGCCGAGCAGTACTTC	CASSLSRNRAEQYF
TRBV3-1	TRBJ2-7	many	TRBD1	TGTGCCAGCAGCCAACACAGGGGTGGGATCTCCTACGAGCAGTACTTC	CASSQHRGGISYEQYF
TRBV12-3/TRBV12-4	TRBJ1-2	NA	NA	TGTGCCAGCAGTGTATTCACAGGGTCCTATGGCTACACCTTC	CASSVFTGSYGYTF
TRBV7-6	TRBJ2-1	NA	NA	TGTGCCAGCAGCCAGACGGACCCGGGGGCCAACGTCTCCTACAATGAGCAGTTCTTC	CASSQTDPGANVSYNEQFF
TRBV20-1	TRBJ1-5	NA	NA	TGCAGTGCTACAGAGAGAGGTTCTCAGCCCCAGCATTTT	CSATERGSQPQHF
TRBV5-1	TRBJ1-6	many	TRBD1	TGCGCCAGCCGGGGACAGGAGCTTACCAATTCACCCCTCCACTTT	CASRGQELTNSPLHF
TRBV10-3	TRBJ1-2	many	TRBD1	TGTGCCATCAGGGATATAGGGGGCACCGACTATGGCTACACCTTC	CAIRDIGGTDYGYTF
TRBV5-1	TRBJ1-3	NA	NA	TGCGCCAGCAGCTCCAGCCTCTCTGGAAACACCATATATTTT	CASSSSLSGNTIYF
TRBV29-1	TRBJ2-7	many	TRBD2	TGCAGCGTTGAATCAGGCGGGAGAGGGTACGAGCAGTACTTC	CSVESGGRGYEQYF
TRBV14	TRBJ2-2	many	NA	TGTGCCAGCAGCCTAACGATTGTTCACGGGGAGCTGTTTTTT	CASSLTIVHGELFF
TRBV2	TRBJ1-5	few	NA	TGTGCCAGCAGTGACAAACTCAAGGCCCAGCCCCAGCATTTT	CASSDKLKAQPQHF
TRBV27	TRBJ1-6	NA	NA	TGTGCCAGCAGTTTATCGCGTCAGGGGCATTCACCCCTCCACTTT	CASSLSRQGHSPLHF
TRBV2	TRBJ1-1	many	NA	TGTGCCAGCAGGGATCAGGGAGGCACTGAAGCTTTCTTT	CASRDQGGTEAFF
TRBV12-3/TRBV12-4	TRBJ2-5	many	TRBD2	TGTGCCAGCAGGAAGACTAGCGTGGAGACCCAGTACTTC	CASRKTSVETQYF
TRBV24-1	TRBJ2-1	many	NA	TGTGCCACCAGCTACACCTCCTCTGACCGAAGGAATGAGCAGTTCTTC	CATSYTSSDRRNEQFF
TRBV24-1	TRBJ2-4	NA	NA	TGTGCCACCAGTGATCCGGGGACCCTAGGGAACATTCAGTACTTC	CATSDPGTLGNIQYF
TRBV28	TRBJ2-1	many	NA	TGTGCCAGCAGCGTGGGTTCTACCTACAATGAGCAGTTCTTC	CASSVGSTYNEQFF
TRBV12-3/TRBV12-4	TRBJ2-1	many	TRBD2	TGTGCCAGCACCCTACTAGCGGGAGGGCGGAATGAGCAGTTCTTC	CASTLLAGGRNEQFF
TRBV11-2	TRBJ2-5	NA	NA	TGTGCCAGCAGCTCGGGAAGTTGGGGAGATTTGGAGACCCAGTACTTC	CASSSGSWGDLETQYF
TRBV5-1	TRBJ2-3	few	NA	TGCGCCAGCAGCGGACTCCGGGACGCTATCACAGATACGCAGTATTTT	CASSGLRDAITDTQYF